The sequence of this T cell receptor beta chain was determined in a study of OX40 agonist ivuxolimab in advanced cancers. Regarding this clone: Its antigen is not known.

V was clipped by 5 bases and J by 3 bases, with 20 bases between them. CDR3 length equals 15 residues. Germline loops: CDR1 GTSNPN, CDR2 SVGIG (reference sequence). Sequenced by immunoSEQ multiplex PCR; TCRdb stores in-frame clones only, minus some. In the table there are over 60,000 clones, roughly 80% of which are singletons. Whole-study findings and limits: Clonal expansion was among the lowest in partial responders at 0.1-3.0 mg/kg, especially CD8+.

The clonotype originates from an adult with an advanced solid tumor such as melanoma, head and neck, liver or kidney cancer. This chain connects TRBV30 to TRBJ2-7; the D is unclear. Source: CD4+ or CD8+ T cells sorted from blood, taken in a trial of the OX40 agonist ivuxolimab. In DNA form, the CDR3 reads TGTGCCTGGGGTAACCGGTACACGAACCTCTACGAGCAGTACTTC. This gives the protein CAWGNRYTNLYEQYF. The entire variable domain, with the rest obtained from reference TRBV30 and TRBJ2-7, is as follows: SQTIHQWPATLVQPVGSPLSLECTVEGTSNPNLYWYRQAAGRGLQLLFYSVGIGQISSEVPQNLSASRPQDRQFILSSKKLLLSDSGFYLCAWGNRYTNLYEQYFGPGTRLTVT.